This T cell receptor beta chain emerged from a study of T cell changes during pregnancy in multiple sclerosis. Assay: immunoSEQ multiplex PCR; the TCRdb copy retains only in-frame clones and omits some. The sample shows about 38,000 clones, roughly nine tenths of them seen only once. This CDR3 region has 15 residues. J gave up 4 bases and V 8 bases, and 10 bases lay outside the gene matches. CDR1 and CDR2 from the germline V gene are MNHEY and SMNVEV (reference sequence). The chain employs TRBV27 and TRBJ2-1; 8 nucleotides align to TRBD2. This receptor was obtained from a female donor with multiple sclerosis, enrolled in a pregnancy study. The specimen comprised CD8+ T cells from peripheral blood mononuclear cells, sampled in the third trimester of pregnancy. The CDR3 coding sequence is TGTGCCAGCTTCTTCCGACTAGCGCCTTACAATGAGCAGTTCTTC. Protein product: CASFFRLAPYNEQFF.